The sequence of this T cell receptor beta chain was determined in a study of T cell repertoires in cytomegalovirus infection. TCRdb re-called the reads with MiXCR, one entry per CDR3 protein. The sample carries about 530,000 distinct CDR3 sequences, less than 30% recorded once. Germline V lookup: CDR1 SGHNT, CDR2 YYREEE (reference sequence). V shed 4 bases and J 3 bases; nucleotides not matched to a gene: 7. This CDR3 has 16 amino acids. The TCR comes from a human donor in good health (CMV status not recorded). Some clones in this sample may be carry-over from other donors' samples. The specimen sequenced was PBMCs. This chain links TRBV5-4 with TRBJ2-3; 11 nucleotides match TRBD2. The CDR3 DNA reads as TGTGCCAGCAGCCGCCAACTAGCGGGAGTAACAGATACGCAGTATTTT. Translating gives CASSRQLAGVTDTQYF.